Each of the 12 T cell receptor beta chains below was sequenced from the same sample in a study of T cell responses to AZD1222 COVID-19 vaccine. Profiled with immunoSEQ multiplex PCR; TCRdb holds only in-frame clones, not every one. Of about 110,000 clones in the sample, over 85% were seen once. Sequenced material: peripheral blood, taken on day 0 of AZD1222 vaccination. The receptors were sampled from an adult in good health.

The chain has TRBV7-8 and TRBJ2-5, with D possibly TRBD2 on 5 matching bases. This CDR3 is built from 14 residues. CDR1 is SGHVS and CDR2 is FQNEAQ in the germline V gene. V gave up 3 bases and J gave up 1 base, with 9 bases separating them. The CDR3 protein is CASSFSGIQETQYF. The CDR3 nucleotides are TGTGCCAGCAGCTTCAGCGGAATCCAAGAGACCCAGTACTTC. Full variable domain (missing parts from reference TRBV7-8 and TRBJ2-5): GAGVSQSPRYKVAKRGQDVALRCDPISGHVSLFWYQQALGQGPEFLTYFQNEAQLDKSGLPSDRFFAERPEGSVSTLKIQRTQQEDSAVYLCASSFSGIQETQYFGPGTRLLVL.

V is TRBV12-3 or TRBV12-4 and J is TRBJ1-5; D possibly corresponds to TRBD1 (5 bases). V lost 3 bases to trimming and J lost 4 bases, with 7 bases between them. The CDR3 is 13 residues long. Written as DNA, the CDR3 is TGTGCCAGCAGTTTGGACAATAATCAGCCCCAGCATTTT. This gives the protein CASSLDNNQPQHF.

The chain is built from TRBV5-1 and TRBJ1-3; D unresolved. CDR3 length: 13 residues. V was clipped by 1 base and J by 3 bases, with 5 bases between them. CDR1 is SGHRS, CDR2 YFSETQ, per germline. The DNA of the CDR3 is TGCGCCAGCAGCTTGTACAGTGGAAACACCATATATTTT. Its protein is CASSLYSGNTIYF. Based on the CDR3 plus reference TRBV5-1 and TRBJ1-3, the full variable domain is KAGVTQTPRYLIKTRGQQVTLSCSPISGHRSVSWYQQTPGQGLQFLFEYFSETQRNKGNFPGRFSGRQFSNSRSEMNVSTLELGDSALYLCASSLYSGNTIYFGEGSWLTVV.

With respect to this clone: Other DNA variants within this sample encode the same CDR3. The CDR3 sequence: CASSEGLLNTEAFF. The CDR3 DNA reads TGTGCCAGCAGTGAAGGACTGCTGAACACTGAAGCTTTCTTT. The chain employs TRBV6-1 and TRBJ1-1; D remains unclear. The germline V and J ends were trimmed by 1 base and 0 bases, with 6 bases remaining between them. CDR1 MNHNS and CDR2 SASEGT come from the germline V gene. The CDR3 runs to 14 residues.

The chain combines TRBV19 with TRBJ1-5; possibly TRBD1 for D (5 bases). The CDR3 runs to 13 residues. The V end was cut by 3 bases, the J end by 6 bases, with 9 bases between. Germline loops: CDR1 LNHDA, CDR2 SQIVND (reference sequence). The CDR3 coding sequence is TGTGCCAGTAGTATGGTCGGGACTCAGCCCCAGCATTTT. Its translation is CASSMVGTQPQHF.

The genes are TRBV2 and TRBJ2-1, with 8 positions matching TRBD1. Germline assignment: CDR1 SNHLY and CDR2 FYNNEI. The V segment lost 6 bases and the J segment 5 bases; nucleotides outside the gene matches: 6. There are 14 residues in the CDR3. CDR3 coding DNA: TGTGCCAGCAGGACCGGGACAGGAAACAATGAGCAGTTCTTC. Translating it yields CASRTGTGNNEQFF.

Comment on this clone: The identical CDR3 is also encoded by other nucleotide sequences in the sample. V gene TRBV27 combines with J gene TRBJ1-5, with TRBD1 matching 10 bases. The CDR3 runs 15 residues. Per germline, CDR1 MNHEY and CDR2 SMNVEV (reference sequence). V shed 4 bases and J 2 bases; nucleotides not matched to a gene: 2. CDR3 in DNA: TGTGCCAGCAGTTCCGGGACAGGGGGCAATCAGCCCCAGCATTTT. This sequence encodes CASSSGTGGNQPQHF.

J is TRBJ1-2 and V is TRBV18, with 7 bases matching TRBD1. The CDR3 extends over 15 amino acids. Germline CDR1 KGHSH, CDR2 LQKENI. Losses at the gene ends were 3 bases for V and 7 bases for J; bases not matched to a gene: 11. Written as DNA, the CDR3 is TGTGCCAGCTCACCGGGACAGCCGGGACGAGGTGGCTACACCTTC. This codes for CASSPGQPGRGGYTF.

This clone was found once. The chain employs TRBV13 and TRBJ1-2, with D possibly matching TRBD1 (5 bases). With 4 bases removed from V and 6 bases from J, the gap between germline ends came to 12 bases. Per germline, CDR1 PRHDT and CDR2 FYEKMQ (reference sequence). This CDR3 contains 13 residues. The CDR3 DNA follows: TGTGCCAGCAGCTACAAGGGGACGGATGGCTACACCTTC. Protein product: CASSYKGTDGYTF.

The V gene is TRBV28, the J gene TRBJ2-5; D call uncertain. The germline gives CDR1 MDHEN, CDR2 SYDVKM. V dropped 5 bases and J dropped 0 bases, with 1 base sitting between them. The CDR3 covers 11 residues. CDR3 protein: CASSHQETQYF. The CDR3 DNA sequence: TGTGCCAGCAGTCACCAAGAGACCCAGTACTTC.

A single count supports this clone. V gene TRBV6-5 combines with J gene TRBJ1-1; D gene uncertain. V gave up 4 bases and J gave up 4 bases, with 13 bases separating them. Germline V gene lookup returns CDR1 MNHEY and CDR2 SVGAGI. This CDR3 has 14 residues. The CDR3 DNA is TGTGCCAGCAGTTCGAAAGCCCGAGGCACTGAAGCTTTCTTT. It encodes CASSSKARGTEAFF.

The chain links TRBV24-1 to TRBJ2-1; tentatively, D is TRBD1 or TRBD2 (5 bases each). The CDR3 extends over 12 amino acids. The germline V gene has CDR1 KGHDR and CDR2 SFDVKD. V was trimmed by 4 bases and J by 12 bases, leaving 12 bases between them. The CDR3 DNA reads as TGTGCCACCAGTGAGGCGCAGGGACGGCAGTTCTTC. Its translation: CATSEAQGRQFF.